These T cell receptor beta chains were read from a single sample in a study of a mutant IDH1 vaccine in newly diagnosed glioma. Using immunoSEQ multiplex PCR, the repertoire was profiled, and TCRdb retains in-frame clones only, with some absent. The sample lists about 94,000 clones; over 85% were seen once. Antigen specificity for these receptors is unknown. Specimen: PBMCs, collected from a glioma patient whose treatment included an IDH1 peptide vaccine. The receptor source for this set is a woman aged 45 to 65 with glioma. Both conserved end residues are part of each CDR3. The D gene is left open where the match is weak. A row's size may be missing; if present it is once, few, many or a size class.

CDR3nt,CDR3aa,abundance,d_gene,j_gene,v_gene
TGTGCCAGCAGTTTCCCGACAGGGGGGAACACTGAAGCTTTCTTT,CASSFPTGGNTEAFF,NA,TRBD1,TRBJ1-1,TRBV6-6
TGTGCCTGGAGTGTAGAGACAGGGGGGGCACCCCTCCACTTT,CAWSVETGGAPLHF,few,TRBD1,TRBJ1-6,TRBV30
TGTGCCAGCAGTTACAAGGGCGAGCAGTACTTC,CASSYKGEQYF,NA,NA,TRBJ2-7,TRBV6-6
TGCGCCAGCAGCTTGGACAGGGGGGGACAGCCCCAGCATTTT,CASSLDRGGQPQHF,NA,TRBD1,TRBJ1-5,TRBV5-1
TGTGCCAGCAGTTTGACTAGCGGGTACTACGAGCAGTACTTC,CASSLTSGYYEQYF,NA,TRBD2,TRBJ2-7,TRBV28
TGTGCCAGCAGATCCTTTAGCGGAGCCACAGATACGCAGTATTTT,CASRSFSGATDTQYF,NA,NA,TRBJ2-3,TRBV28
TGCGCCAGCAGGAAGGGACAGGGGGTGGTGACCCAGTACTTC,CASRKGQGVVTQYF,NA,TRBD1,TRBJ2-5,TRBV10-2
TGTGCCAGCAGTTACTCGAGGCAGATCAATCAGCCCCAGCATTTT,CASSYSRQINQPQHF,NA,NA,TRBJ1-5,TRBV6-5
TGTGCCAGTAGGCCCGAGGTAGGGTGGGGGAGCACAGATACGCAGTATTTT,CASRPEVGWGSTDTQYF,NA,NA,TRBJ2-3,TRBV19
TGTGCCTGGAGTCGGCAGGGGTTCCATCTCCACTTT,CAWSRQGFHLHF,NA,NA,TRBJ1-6,TRBV30
TGTGCCAGCAGCGCTACGGGACACGTGAACAATGAGCAGTTCTTC,CASSATGHVNNEQFF,NA,NA,TRBJ2-1,TRBV5-4
TGCAGCGTCCCTCGGACAGGATTCACAGATACGCAGTATTTT,CSVPRTGFTDTQYF,NA,TRBD1,TRBJ2-3,TRBV29-1
TGCAGCGTTGGCAGGGGCGATCATCAGCCCCAGCATTTT,CSVGRGDHQPQHF,NA,NA,TRBJ1-5,TRBV29-1
TGTGCCAGCAGCACCTACAGGGGGGGTCAAGAGACCCAGTACTTC,CASSTYRGGQETQYF,NA,NA,TRBJ2-5,TRBV11-2
TGTGCCAGCAGTGGTCAGGGTCGCACTGAAGCTTTCTTT,CASSGQGRTEAFF,NA,NA,TRBJ1-1,TRBV6-1
TGTGCCAGCAAACCCTCGACAGGGCAGGACGAGCAGTACTTC,CASKPSTGQDEQYF,few,TRBD1,TRBJ2-7,TRBV6-4
TGTGCCTGGAGCGCGGATGGCAATCAGCCCCAGCATTTT,CAWSADGNQPQHF,NA,NA,TRBJ1-5,TRBV30
TGTGCCAGCAGCACCTGGGACAGGGGAAATGAGCAGTTCTTC,CASSTWDRGNEQFF,NA,TRBD1,TRBJ2-1,TRBV11-1
TGTGCCAGCAGCCACTCATCGGGGGCATTACACTTC,CASSHSSGALHF,NA,NA,TRBJ2-7,TRBV7-9
TGTGCCAGCTCACCACTCGGACAGAGCGTCTACGAGCAGTACTTC,CASSPLGQSVYEQYF,NA,NA,TRBJ2-7,TRBV18
TGTGCCAGCAGTTTTGGAGGGGGCGCGAAGCCCCAGCATTTT,CASSFGGGAKPQHF,NA,TRBD1,TRBJ1-5,TRBV28
TGCAGCGTGACAACAGGAGCCCACGAGCAGTACTTC,CSVTTGAHEQYF,NA,NA,TRBJ2-7,TRBV29-1
TGTGCCAGCAGCGTAGGGGCTAGCGGGGGGAATGAGCAGTTCTTC,CASSVGASGGNEQFF,NA,TRBD2,TRBJ2-1,TRBV9
TGTGCCAGCAGTCCGGACAGTTTATTTTCACCCCTCCACTTT,CASSPDSLFSPLHF,NA,NA,TRBJ1-6,TRBV27
TGTGCCAGCAGCCCCGGCCTCCGCAAAAACATTCAGTACTTC,CASSPGLRKNIQYF,few,NA,TRBJ2-4,TRBV4-2
TGTGCCAGCAGTTGGGCCGCCAGAGGTGAAGCTTTCTTT,CASSWAARGEAFF,NA,NA,TRBJ1-1,TRBV28
TGTGCCAGCAGATATACAGCATCAGATACGCAGTATTTT,CASRYTASDTQYF,NA,NA,TRBJ2-3,TRBV6-5
TGCAGCGTCGCTGGGTCTATCTACGAGCAGTACTTC,CSVAGSIYEQYF,NA,NA,TRBJ2-7,TRBV29-1
TGTGCCAGCAAACCTGCCGGGACAGGGGGACGGAGCAATCAGCCCCAGCATTTT,CASKPAGTGGRSNQPQHF,few,TRBD1,TRBJ1-5,TRBV28
TGTGCCAGCAGCTTGGGGTGGGGAGGAGCTCACTTC,CASSLGWGGAHF,NA,NA,TRBJ1-2,TRBV13
TGTGCCAGCAGTGAAAACGGTCGCGGGGGAAGTTCACCCCTCCACTTT,CASSENGRGGSSPLHF,NA,NA,TRBJ1-6,TRBV6-1
TGTGCCAGCAGCTATACGGGACTAACAGCCTACGAGCAGTACTTC,CASSYTGLTAYEQYF,NA,TRBD2,TRBJ2-7,TRBV5-4
TGTGCCAGCTCACCAGAAGGCCTCGAGCAGTACTTC,CASSPEGLEQYF,NA,NA,TRBJ2-7,TRBV18
TGTGCCAGCAGCTTGGGTATGGGGAGAGATACGCAGTATTTT,CASSLGMGRDTQYF,NA,NA,TRBJ2-3,TRBV5-6
TGCGCCAGCAGTGAGCGGGTATATGGTGAGCAGTTCTTC,CASSERVYGEQFF,NA,NA,TRBJ2-1,TRBV10-1
TGTGCCAGCAGCTTTAGTGAGCAGTTCTTC,CASSFSEQFF,NA,NA,TRBJ2-1,TRBV7-9
TGTGCCAGCAGCTTCGAACAGAGGAACTCTGGAAACACCATATATTTT,CASSFEQRNSGNTIYF,NA,NA,TRBJ1-3,TRBV5-8
TGCGCCAGCAGCCAGGACTCGGGACTAGCAGATAGAGAGACCCAGTACTTC,CASSQDSGLADRETQYF,NA,TRBD2,TRBJ2-5,TRBV4-1
TGTGCCAGCTCACTCTGGGACAGGGTCGACGAGCAGTACTTC,CASSLWDRVDEQYF,NA,TRBD1,TRBJ2-7,TRBV18
TGTGCCAGCAGCCCAACTCCGGGACAGAATAATTCACCCCTCCACTTT,CASSPTPGQNNSPLHF,NA,TRBD1,TRBJ1-6,TRBV5-4
TGTGCCAGCAGTTACGGGACAGGGGTATACGAGCAGTACTTC,CASSYGTGVYEQYF,NA,TRBD1,TRBJ2-7,TRBV6-6
TGTGCCAGCAGCTTAGATCCGAGTAGGAGCTACGAGCAGTACTTC,CASSLDPSRSYEQYF,NA,NA,TRBJ2-7,TRBV11-2
TGTGCCAGCAGCTTGGGACAGTCGTACCAAGAGACCCAGTACTTC,CASSLGQSYQETQYF,NA,TRBD1,TRBJ2-5,TRBV11-2
TGTGCCAGCAGCTTATCGGGCGAGACCCAGTACTTC,CASSLSGETQYF,NA,NA,TRBJ2-5,TRBV7-9
TGTGCCAGCAGCCCAAGGACAGGCACAGATACGCAGTATTTT,CASSPRTGTDTQYF,few,NA,TRBJ2-3,TRBV7-3
TGCAGCGTTGGGGCAGACCAAGAGACCCAGTACTTC,CSVGADQETQYF,few,NA,TRBJ2-5,TRBV29-1
TGTGCTAGCAGCTTTGAGGGCCGGGGCGAGCAGTACTTC,CASSFEGRGEQYF,NA,NA,TRBJ2-7,TRBV7-7